This entry lists 29 T cell receptor beta chains sequenced from one sample in a study of metastatic and nonmetastatic thyroid tumors. TCRdb reassembled clones from the PCR reads with MiXCR. The table shows about 64,000 clones, with about 3.8% occurring only once. Before thyroid surgery, none of the patients had received any treatment. Sequenced input: blood. All receptors derive from a female donor with papillary thyroid cancer or a benign thyroid nodule (not recorded which). Some clones in this sample may be carry-over from other donors' samples.

Ten or more counts support this clone. This chain connects TRBV3-1 to TRBJ2-2; 7 bases are shared with TRBD1. Germline values: CDR1 LGHDT, CDR2 YNNKEL (reference sequence). This CDR3 spans 15 amino acids. The V segment lost 5 bases and the J segment 1 base; nucleotides outside the gene matches: 4. Here the CDR3 reads CASSARDRNTGELFF. In DNA, the CDR3 is TGTGCCAGCAGCGCCCGGGACAGGAACACCGGGGAGCTGTTTTTT.

This clone was recorded a few times. The germline gene is not matched at one end of the junction; a read error may be the cause. DNA of the CDR3: TGTGCCAGTAGTTACAGGGGCAGTGAGCAGTTCTTC. Translating gives CASSYRGSEQFF. The chain recombines TRBV6-9 with TRBJ2-1; 7 nucleotides align to TRBD1. CDR3 length equals 12 residues. Germline assignment: CDR1 MNHGY and CDR2 SVAAGI.

Ten or more counts support this clone. V and J are TRBV11-2 and TRBJ2-2; no reliable D call. Germline CDR1 SGHAT, CDR2 FQNNGV. There are 15 residues in the CDR3. V was cut by 4 bases and J by 1 base, with 10 bases left in between. CDR3: CASSSPTRNTGELFF. The CDR3 nucleotides read TGTGCCAGCAGCTCCCCGACTCGGAACACCGGGGAGCTGTTTTTT.

This clone was seen ten or more times. The chain is built from TRBV7-9 and TRBJ1-2, with unresolved D. The CDR3 is made up of 12 amino acids. Trimming left V 1 base short and J 8 bases short, with 8 bases between. The germline CDR1 and CDR2 sequences are SEHNR and FQNEAQ (reference sequence). CDR3 region: CASSLGPGGYTF. The DNA for the CDR3 is TGTGCCAGCAGCTTAGGGCCAGGCGGCTACACCTTC.

The rearrangement joins TRBV19 to TRBJ1-2; D gene ambiguous. V lost 2 bases, J lost 0 bases, and 10 bases lay in between. CDR1 and CDR2 from the germline V gene are LNHDA and SQIVND (reference sequence). The CDR3 covers 15 residues. CDR3 nucleotide sequence: TGTGCCAGTAGTATAAACGTTGGTTCTAACTATGGCTACACCTTC. Encoded protein: CASSINVGSNYGYTF.

Details on this clone: The germline gene is not matched at one end of the junction; a read error may be the cause. The V gene is TRBV6-6, the J gene TRBJ2-3; D tentatively fits TRBD1 or TRBD2 (5 bases each). This CDR3 has 16 residues. Germline CDR1 and CDR2: MNHNY and SVGAGI (reference sequence). In DNA, the CDR3 is TGTGCCAGCACTTACAGAGGGACCCCGATGGCTGATACGCAGTATTTT. Protein sequence: CASTYRGTPMADTQYF.

This clone was counted a single time. A single base separates this from a much larger clone, so it may be a read error. Given the absence of the conserved phenylalanine or tryptophan at the CDR3 end, a read error is likely. The chain joins TRBV5-1 to TRBJ2-7; TRBD1 aligns across 8 bases. V shed 3 bases and J 6 bases; nucleotides not matched to a gene: 8. Germline CDR1 and CDR2: SGHRS and YFSETQ. CDR3 length equals 14 residues. This CDR3 is CASSSRGRGCEQYL. The CDR3 bases are TGCGCCAGCAGCTCCAGGGGGCGCGGGTGCGAGCAGTACTTA.

This clone has only a few counts. The chain combines TRBV5-1 with TRBJ2-1, with 9 nucleotides matching TRBD1. Germline CDR1 reads SGHRS; CDR2 reads YFSETQ. Trimming removed 1 base from V and 6 bases from J; junction bases left unmatched: 11. The length of the CDR3 is 17 residues. The chain's CDR3 is CASSLSVSGQGVNEQFF. As DNA, the CDR3 is TGCGCCAGCAGCTTGTCGGTGTCGGGACAGGGTGTCAATGAGCAGTTCTTC.

With respect to this clone: This may be a read error: a much more frequent sequence differs by one nucleotide. The chain employs TRBV2 and TRBJ1-4; D not resolved. The CDR3 loop spans 14 amino acids. Germline lookup yields CDR1 SNHLY and CDR2 FYNNEI. V gave up 6 bases and J gave up 6 bases, with 14 bases separating them. The chain's CDR3 is CASSLHGSYEKLFF. CDR3 sequence (DNA): TGTGCCAGCAGCTTACATGGCAGTTATGAAAAACTGTTTTTT.

In DNA form, the CDR3 reads TGCAGTGCATCGGGACTAGCGGGAGACGAGCAGTACTTC. Translation gives CSASGLAGDEQYF. This sequence joins TRBV20-1 and TRBJ2-7; TRBD2 matches at 14 bases. There are 13 residues in the CDR3. V lost 6 bases to trimming and J lost 5 bases; unmatched junction nucleotides: 3. Germline CDR1 and CDR2: DFQATT and SNEGSKA (reference sequence).

At least ten counts were recorded for this clone. The chain couples TRBV5-1 to TRBJ2-5; D unresolved. V lost 0 bases to trimming and J lost 10 bases, with 10 bases between them. CDR1 is SGHRS and CDR2 is YFSETQ in the germline V gene. This CDR3 spans 12 amino acids. This chain's CDR3 is CASSLESRRQYF. Written as DNA, the CDR3 is TGCGCCAGCAGCTTGGAGTCTAGACGCCAGTACTTC. The full variable domain, in which reference TRBV5-1 and TRBJ2-5 provide the parts outside the CDR3, is KAGVTQTPRYLIKTRGQQVTLSCSPISGHRSVSWYQQTPGQGLQFLFEYFSETQRNKGNFPGRFSGRQFSNSRSEMNVSTLELGDSALYLCASSLESRRQYFGPGTRLLVL.

This clone was seen a handful of times. The chain employs TRBV6-2 or TRBV6-3 and TRBJ1-6; TRBD1 might be the D (5 bases). The CDR3 totals 14 residues. V was trimmed by 6 bases and J by 8 bases, leaving 14 bases between them. In germline, CDR1 is MNHEY, CDR2 SVGEGT. In nucleotides, the CDR3 is TGTGCCAGCAGGTACATCCGGGACTATTCACCCCTCCACTTT. Encoded protein: CASRYIRDYSPLHF.

The table lists this clone with a few counts. V is TRBV19 and J is TRBJ1-2; TRBD1 might be the D (5 bases). Trimming left V 4 bases short and J 7 bases short, with 19 bases between. Looked up from germline, CDR1 is LNHDA and CDR2 is SQIVND (reference sequence). The CDR3 is 15 amino acids. The CDR3 is CASSKSNTGTSGYTF. The CDR3 DNA reads as TGTGCCAGTAGTAAGTCGAATACTGGGACCTCTGGCTACACCTTC.

This clone was seen more than once but under ten times. The chain links TRBV29-1 to TRBJ2-7; D might be TRBD2 (5 bases). The CDR3 is 12 residues long. Germline V gene data show CDR1 as SQVTM and CDR2 as ANQGSEA. This CDR3 reads CNVGGSVADQYF. CDR3 sequence (DNA): TGCAACGTCGGCGGGTCAGTCGCCGATCAGTACTTC.

This clone has ten or more counts. V and J are TRBV28 and TRBJ1-5; perhaps TRBD1 as D (5 bases). V was trimmed by 7 bases and J by 0 bases, leaving 10 bases between them. This CDR3 has 14 amino acids. Germline V gives CDR1 MDHEN, CDR2 SYDVKM. CDR3 bases: TGTGCCAGCACGGGGACCTATAGCAATCAGCCCCAGCATTTT. This translates into CASTGTYSNQPQHF.

CDR3 sequence (DNA): TGTGCCAGCAGTGTAAGCGGGAAGGCGAAGTTCTTC. This codes for CASSVSGKAKFF. The chain links TRBV6-1 to TRBJ2-1; TRBD2 agrees at 7 bases. V was clipped by 4 bases and J by 14 bases; unmatched bases: 8. This CDR3 spans 12 amino acids. Looked up from germline, CDR1 is MNHNS and CDR2 is SASEGT.

This clone has a count of ten or more. The J gene is TRBJ1-6, the V gene TRBV30; D gene ambiguous. CDR1 and CDR2 (germline): GTSNPN, SVGIG (reference sequence). The V gene lost 2 bases and the J gene lost 10 bases, with 12 bases spanning the gap. The CDR3 covers 13 residues. In DNA, the CDR3 is TGTGCCTGGAGTCAGACTCTGGGGTCACCCCTCCACTTT. This gives the protein CAWSQTLGSPLHF. Full variable domain (remainder filled in from reference TRBV30 and TRBJ1-6): SQTIHQWPATLVQPVGSPLSLECTVEGTSNPNLYWYRQAAGRGLQLLFYSVGIGQISSEVPQNLSASRPQDRQFILSSKKLLLSDSGFYLCAWSQTLGSPLHFGNGTRLTVT.

This clone was recorded many times. The chain couples TRBV19 to TRBJ2-7; TRBD1 is a possible D gene (7 bases). The CDR3 runs to 14 residues. Per the germline V gene, CDR1 is LNHDA and CDR2 is SQIVND (reference sequence). Trimming took off 4 bases at V and 1 base at J, with 11 bases between the two ends. CDR3 nucleotide sequence: TGTGCCAGTAGTAAGGCGGGACAGTCCTACGAGCAGTACTTC. It yields the protein CASSKAGQSYEQYF.

This chain uses TRBV6-1 with TRBJ2-7; a weak D match, TRBD1 (6 bases). The CDR3 runs to 14 residues. The germline CDR1 and CDR2 sequences are MNHNS and SASEGT. V was cut by 6 bases and J by 5 bases, with 17 bases left in between. The CDR3 sequence: CASRSARGYNEQYF. CDR3 nucleotide sequence: TGTGCCAGCAGGTCCGCCAGGGGTTACAACGAGCAGTACTTC.

Concerning this clone: A single base separates this from a much larger clone, so it may be a read error. The gene calls are TRBV27 and TRBJ2-4, with 7 positions matching TRBD2. Per the germline V gene, CDR1 is MNHEY and CDR2 is SMNVEV (reference sequence). The junction had 7 bases not matched to a gene; V was cut back by 3 bases and J by 5 bases. The CDR3 consists of 15 residues. The chain's CDR3 is CASSFGSGGQNIQYF. The CDR3 coding sequence is TGTGCCAGCAGTTTTGGGTCGGGAGGCCAAAACATTCAGTACTTC.

Many counts were recorded for this clone. The chain carries TRBV12-3 or TRBV12-4 and TRBJ2-1, with 7 bases matching TRBD2. Trimming removed 6 bases from V and 3 bases from J; junction bases left unmatched: 8. This CDR3 has 15 amino acids. CDR3 bases: TGTGCCAGCAGCGCCCGCGAGCGGGACTACAATGAGCAGTTCTTC. As protein: CASSARERDYNEQFF.

To note about this clone: An end of the junction differs from the germline gene, which may be a read error. The chain carries TRBV11-2 and TRBJ2-7; either TRBD1 or TRBD2 may supply D (5 bases each). Germline V gene data show CDR1 as SGHAT and CDR2 as FQNNGV. CDR3 length: 14 amino acids. CDR3 residues: CASRLAGRSYEQCF. CDR3 nucleotides: TGTGCCAGCAGATTGGCAGGGAGATCCTACGAGCAGTGCTTC.

This clone has at least ten counts. The chain links TRBV5-6 to TRBJ1-2; possible D gene TRBD1, 5 bases. The CDR3 consists of 12 residues. V was shortened by 2 bases and J by 8 bases, with 10 bases between the two germline ends. Germline loops: CDR1 SGHDT, CDR2 YYEEEE. CDR3 nucleotides: TGTGCCAGCAGCTTTTCAAGGGGAGGCTACACCTTC. It is translated as CASSFSRGGYTF.

This clone was detected many times. The chain couples TRBV25-1 to TRBJ2-3; D gene unclear. Germline CDR1 and CDR2: MGHDK and SYGVNS. The V end lost 3 bases, the J end lost 3 bases, and 4 bases lay between the germline ends. CDR3 length: 12 amino acids. In DNA, the CDR3 is TGTGCCAGCAGTGAGTCTACAGATACGCAGTATTTT. Translating it yields CASSESTDTQYF.

This clone was counted ten times or more. The chain joins TRBV5-1 to TRBJ1-1, with D tentatively TRBD1 (6 bases). CDR1 and CDR2 from the germline V gene are SGHRS and YFSETQ. Trimming took 0 bases from V and 3 from J, leaving 12 bases between them. This CDR3 is built from 15 residues. CDR3 nucleotides: TGCGCCAGCAGCTTGGAGGGGGGGGGGGACACTGAAGCTTTCTTT. This encodes CASSLEGGGDTEAFF.

This clone was observed a handful of times. The missing conserved phenylalanine or tryptophan at the end of this CDR3 makes a read error likely. The chain has TRBV6-1 and TRBJ2-1; possibly TRBD1 or TRBD2 for D (5 bases each). The germline CDR1 and CDR2 sequences are MNHNS and SASEGT. V shed 2 bases and J shed 5 bases, with 16 bases lying between them. The CDR3 contains 16 residues. Written as DNA, the CDR3 is TGTGCCAGCAGTGAACGAGGCAGGGACGCCCACAATGAGCAGTTCCTC. It is translated as CASSERGRDAHNEQFL.

This clone was recorded at least ten times. The chain uses TRBV7-8 and TRBJ2-7; 7 bases match TRBD1. The CDR3 extends over 12 amino acids. Germline-derived CDR1 and CDR2 are SGHVS and FQNEAQ. The V and J ends lost 2 bases and 12 bases, in that order; junction bases with no gene match: 7. As DNA, the CDR3 is TGTGCCAGCAGCTTATCAACGGGACAGCGGTACTTC. Protein product: CASSLSTGQRYF.

This clone was observed many times. CDR3 residues: CASTKGDSFYYGYTF. Here the CDR3 DNA reads TGTGCCAGCACCAAGGGGGACTCCTTTTACTATGGCTACACCTTC. The rearrangement uses TRBV12-3 or TRBV12-4 and TRBJ1-2; possible D gene TRBD1, 6 bases. V was pared by 7 bases and J by 3 bases, with 18 bases between. This CDR3 spans 15 amino acids.

This chain joins TRBV6-4 and TRBJ2-2; TRBD1 agrees at 9 bases. V gave up 6 bases and J gave up 5 bases; unmatched junction bases: 7. The CDR3 sequence is 15 residues long. The germline V gene encodes CDR1 MRHNA and CDR2 SNTAGT. The DNA of the CDR3 is TGTGCCAGCAGCCCGGGACAGGGTGATACCGGGGAGCTGTTTTTT. Protein product: CASSPGQGDTGELFF.